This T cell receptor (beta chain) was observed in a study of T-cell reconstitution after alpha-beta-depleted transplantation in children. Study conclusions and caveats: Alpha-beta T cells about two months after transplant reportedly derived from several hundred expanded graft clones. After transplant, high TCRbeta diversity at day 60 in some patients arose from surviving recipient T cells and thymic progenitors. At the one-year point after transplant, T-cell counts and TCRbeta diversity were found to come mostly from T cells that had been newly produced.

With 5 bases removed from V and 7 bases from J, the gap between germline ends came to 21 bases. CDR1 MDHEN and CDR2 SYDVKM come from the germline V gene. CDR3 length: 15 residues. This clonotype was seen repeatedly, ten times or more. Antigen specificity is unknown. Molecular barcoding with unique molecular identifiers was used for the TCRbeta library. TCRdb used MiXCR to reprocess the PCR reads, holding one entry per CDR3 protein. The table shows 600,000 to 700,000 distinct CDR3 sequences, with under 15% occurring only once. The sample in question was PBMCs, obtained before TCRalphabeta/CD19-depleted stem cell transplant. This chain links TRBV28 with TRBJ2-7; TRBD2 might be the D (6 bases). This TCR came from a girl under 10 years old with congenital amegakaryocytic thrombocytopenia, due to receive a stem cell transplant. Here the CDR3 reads CASSHYRDSFGEQYF. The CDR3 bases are TGTGCCAGCAGTCATTACCGGGACTCCTTTGGTGAGCAGTACTTC.